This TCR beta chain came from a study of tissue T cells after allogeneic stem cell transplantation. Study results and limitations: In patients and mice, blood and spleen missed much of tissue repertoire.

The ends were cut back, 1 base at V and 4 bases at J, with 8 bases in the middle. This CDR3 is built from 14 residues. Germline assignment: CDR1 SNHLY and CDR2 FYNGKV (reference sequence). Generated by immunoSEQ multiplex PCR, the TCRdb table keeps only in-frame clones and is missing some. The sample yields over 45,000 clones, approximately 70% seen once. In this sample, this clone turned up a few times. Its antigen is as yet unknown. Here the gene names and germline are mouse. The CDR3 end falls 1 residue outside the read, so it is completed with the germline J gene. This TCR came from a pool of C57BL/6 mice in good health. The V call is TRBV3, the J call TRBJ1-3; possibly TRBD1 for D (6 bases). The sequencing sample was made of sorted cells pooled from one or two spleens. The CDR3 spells CASSLEGGGNTLYF. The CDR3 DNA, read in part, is TGTGCCAGCAGCTTAGAGGGGGGCGGAAATACGCTCTAT.